Following are 27 T cell receptor beta chains from one sample sequenced in a study of cytomegalovirus exposure and HLA in healthy donors. The study ran its PCR with 60 Vbeta and 13 Jbeta primers. Only in-frame clones appear in the TCRdb table, and some are missing; sequencing was by immunoSEQ multiplex PCR. This table holds approximately 54,000 clones, roughly 84% found once. Material for sequencing was PBMCs. The receptors were gathered from a woman aged 18-29 years in good health and CMV-seronegative.

The chain has TRBV7-3 and TRBJ2-3, with a weak D call TRBD2 (5 bases). Trimming shortened V by 5 bases and J by 4 bases, and 16 bases separated the two germline ends. Germline V CDR1 and CDR2: SGHTA, FQGTGA. The CDR3 spans 15 residues. The CDR3, as DNA: TGTGCCAGCAGCCAAGAGGGTAGCTTCGCAGATACGCAGTATTTT. Protein product: CASSQEGSFADTQYF.

This rearrangement joins TRBV28 to TRBJ2-1; 11 bases align to TRBD2. CDR3 size: 14 residues. Unmatched junction bases numbered 7, after V lost 6 bases and J lost 9 bases. Per the germline V gene, CDR1 is MDHEN and CDR2 is SYDVKM. The CDR3 sequence: CASSSGTSGSEQFF. The CDR3 region has the DNA TGTGCCAGCAGCTCCGGGACTAGCGGCAGTGAGCAGTTCTTC. The variable domain in full, completed from reference TRBV28 and TRBJ2-1, reads DVKVTQSSRYLVKRTGEKVFLECVQDMDHENMFWYRQDPGLGLRLIYFSYDVKMKEKGDIPEGYSVSREKKERFSLILESASTNQTSMYLCASSSGTSGSEQFFGPGTRLTVL.

This clone came up a few times. V and J are TRBV6-4 and TRBJ2-1; 10 bases agree with TRBD2. Trimming cost V 5 bases and J 5 bases; bases outside gene matches: 6. This CDR3 is built from 15 residues. Germline assignment: CDR1 MRHNA and CDR2 SNTAGT. In DNA form, the CDR3 reads TGTGCCAGCAGTCCGGGGACTAGCGATAACAATGAGCAGTTCTTC. Translation: CASSPGTSDNNEQFF.

The chain has TRBV6-1 and TRBJ1-2; possible D gene TRBD1, 5 bases. Trimming stripped 10 bases from V and 2 bases from J, with 14 bases between. Germline V CDR1 and CDR2: MNHNS, SASEGT. The CDR3 has 13 residues. The chain's CDR3 is CATHKGQNYGYTF. DNA for the CDR3: TGTGCCACGCACAAGGGGCAGAACTATGGCTACACCTTC.

This clone was seen only once. The chain uses TRBV6-1 and TRBJ2-7, with TRBD1 as a possible D gene (6 bases). Germline V CDR1 and CDR2: MNHNS, SASEGT. This CDR3 is 13 amino acids long. V was shortened by 6 bases and J by 6 bases, with 15 bases between the two germline ends. CDR3 DNA sequence: TGTGCCAGCAGACCCACGCCCAGGGGCGAGCAGTACTTC. Translated: CASRPTPRGEQYF.

This chain uses TRBV19 with TRBJ1-1; 7 bases match TRBD1. V gave up 6 bases and J gave up 6 bases; unmatched junction bases: 7. Germline CDR1 and CDR2: LNHDA and SQIVND (reference sequence). The CDR3 totals 13 residues. CDR3 sequence reads: CASSSQGVAEAFF. CDR3 sequence (DNA): TGTGCCAGTAGCAGCCAGGGGGTGGCTGAAGCTTTCTTT.

The chain carries TRBV5-1 and TRBJ1-5, with 7 bases lining up with TRBD1. The CDR3 contains 15 residues. From germline, CDR1 is SGHRS and CDR2 YFSETQ. Trimming took 1 base from V and 8 from J; bases not matched to a gene: 9. The CDR3 nucleotides read TGCGCCAGCAGCTTGTCGGACAGGATTAGGGAGCCCCAGCATTTT. It codes for CASSLSDRIREPQHF.

The chain is built from TRBV6-6 and TRBJ1-4; maybe TRBD1 (5 bases). From germline, CDR1 is MNHNY and CDR2 SVGAGI (reference sequence). Trimming took 2 bases from V and 11 from J, leaving 15 bases between them. This CDR3 has 14 amino acids. The CDR3 region is CASSYRQRFEKLFF. DNA of the CDR3: TGTGCCAGCAGTTACCGACAGAGGTTCGAGAAACTGTTTTTT.

V gene TRBV30 combines with J gene TRBJ2-7, with TRBD1 matching 8 bases. Per germline, CDR1 GTSNPN and CDR2 SVGIG (reference sequence). V lost 5 bases, J lost 8 bases, and 5 bases stayed unmatched. CDR3 size: 11 residues. Here the CDR3 DNA reads TGTGCCTGGGGACAGGGTCAGAAGCAGTACTTC. Its translation is CAWGQGQKQYF.

This rearrangement joins TRBV11-2 to TRBJ2-7, with 10 positions matching TRBD2. CDR1 is SGHAT, CDR2 FQNNGV, per germline. The ends lost 2 bases at V and 2 bases at J; junction bases unmatched: 9. The CDR3 loop spans 17 amino acids. CDR3: CASSLIPSGSSAYEQYF. The CDR3, as DNA: TGTGCCAGCAGCTTAATCCCTAGCGGGAGTTCGGCCTACGAGCAGTACTTC.

The chain has TRBV7-3 and TRBJ2-1; tentative D call: TRBD2 (6 bases). Germline values: CDR1 SGHTA, CDR2 FQGTGA. Trimming shortened V by 2 bases and J by 3 bases, and 11 bases separated the two germline ends. This CDR3 contains 15 residues. The CDR3 loop is CASSLAEGIYNEQFF. The CDR3, as DNA: TGTGCCAGCAGCTTAGCGGAGGGGATCTACAATGAGCAGTTCTTC.

The chain is built from TRBV7-3 and TRBJ1-2, with D possibly matching TRBD1 (5 bases). The V end lost 5 bases, the J end lost 2 bases, and 9 bases lay between the germline ends. Germline values: CDR1 SGHTA, CDR2 FQGTGA. The CDR3 has 13 amino acids. DNA of the CDR3: TGTGCCAGCAGCCCGACAGCAAACTATGGCTACACCTTC. Its translation: CASSPTANYGYTF.

The genes are TRBV9 and TRBJ1-1; D is unclear. This CDR3 has 14 residues. Trimming removed 2 bases at V and 0 bases at J, with 8 bases between. CDR1 and CDR2 from the germline V gene are SGDLS and YYNGEE. The CDR3, as DNA: TGTGCCAGCAGCGTTCAGCAGGTGAACACTGAAGCTTTCTTT. It translates to CASSVQQVNTEAFF.

CDR3: CASSARGILGNTIYF. Written as DNA, the CDR3 is TGTGCCAGCAGCGCGAGAGGGATCCTAGGAAACACCATATATTTT. The chain recombines TRBV9 with TRBJ1-3; D ambiguous. Trimming removed 3 bases at V and 4 bases at J, with 14 bases between. The germline CDR1 and CDR2 sequences are SGDLS and YYNGEE. This CDR3 contains 15 residues.

The chain carries TRBV23-1 and TRBJ1-2, with TRBD1 identical over 7 bases. TRBV23-1 is annotated as an ORF whose role is uncertain. The CDR3 extends over 15 amino acids. Unmatched junction bases numbered 5, after V lost 0 bases and J lost 4 bases. The CDR3 coding sequence is TGCGCCAGCAGTCAATCCAGACAGGGTGGCTATGGCTACACCTTC. The encoded protein is CASSQSRQGGYGYTF.

The chain uses TRBV10-1 and TRBJ1-1, with 8 bases that match TRBD1. CDR1 and CDR2 (germline): WNHNN, SYGVQD (reference sequence). This CDR3 contains 19 residues. V lost 5 bases to trimming and J lost 6 bases; unmatched junction nucleotides: 23. The CDR3 coding sequence is TGCGCCAGCAGTCCAGACCCCTTAGACCCGGGACAGGACGTTCCTGAAGCTTTCTTT. This gives the protein CASSPDPLDPGQDVPEAFF.

This clone was counted once. This chain uses TRBV27 with TRBJ2-5; D is ambiguous. The CDR3 is 12 residues long. Trimming took off 4 bases at V and 0 bases at J, with 3 bases between the two ends. Germline V gives CDR1 MNHEY, CDR2 SMNVEV (reference sequence). CDR3 sequence (DNA): TGTGCCAGCAGTTCCGACCAAGAGACCCAGTACTTC. This codes for CASSSDQETQYF.

The chain employs TRBV30 and TRBJ2-1; the match to TRBD2 covers 8 bases. Per germline, CDR1 GTSNPN and CDR2 SVGIG (reference sequence). The length of the CDR3 is 15 residues. The junction had 3 bases not matched to a gene; V was cut back by 0 bases and J by 2 bases. The CDR3 region is CAWSVGGEPYNEQFF. The CDR3 DNA sequence: TGTGCCTGGAGTGTCGGGGGGGAACCCTACAATGAGCAGTTCTTC. The entire variable domain, with the rest obtained from reference TRBV30 and TRBJ2-1, is as follows: SQTIHQWPATLVQPVGSPLSLECTVEGTSNPNLYWYRQAAGRGLQLLFYSVGIGQISSEVPQNLSASRPQDRQFILSSKKLLLSDSGFYLCAWSVGGEPYNEQFFGPGTRLTVL.

The CDR3 DNA reads as TGCGCCAGCAGCTTCGAAGGGGCCGCTACAGATACGCAGTATTTT. Its protein product is CASSFEGAATDTQYF. The gene calls are TRBV5-1 and TRBJ2-3, with TRBD1 as a possible D gene (5 bases). The CDR3 consists of 15 residues. Germline CDR1 SGHRS, CDR2 YFSETQ. Trimming cost V 2 bases and J 3 bases, with 13 bases left between them.

V gene TRBV29-1 combines with J gene TRBJ1-2; 7 bases map to TRBD1. Trimming at V came to 7 bases and at J to 0 bases, leaving 5 bases not matched to a gene. The CDR3 has 13 amino acids. Germline V gene data show CDR1 as SQVTM and CDR2 as ANQGSEA. The CDR3 DNA is TGCAGCGGTGGGACAGCCACTAACTATGGCTACACCTTC. This gives the protein CSGGTATNYGYTF. Based on the CDR3 plus reference TRBV29-1 and TRBJ1-2, the full variable domain is SAVISQKPSRDICQRGTSLTIQCQVDSQVTMMFWYRQQPGQSLTLIATANQGSEATYESGFVIDKFPISRPNLTFSTLTVSNMSPEDSSIYLCSGGTATNYGYTFGSGTRLTVV.

The V gene is TRBV27, the J gene TRBJ2-1; 9 bases agree with TRBD2. CDR1 and CDR2 (germline): MNHEY, SMNVEV (reference sequence). Losses at the gene ends were 10 bases for V and 5 bases for J; bases not matched to a gene: 9. The CDR3 loop spans 14 amino acids. CDR3 protein: CATTSGRWNNEQFF. The CDR3 DNA follows: TGTGCCACCACAAGCGGGAGGTGGAACAATGAGCAGTTCTTC.

The rearrangement joins TRBV11-3 to TRBJ1-3; D might be TRBD1 (5 bases). The CDR3 sequence is 15 residues long. From germline, CDR1 is SGHNT and CDR2 YENEEA. V was trimmed by 5 bases and J by 0 bases, leaving 11 bases between them. The CDR3 DNA is TGTGCCAGCAGCCTGGACGGGGGCTCTGGAAACACCATATATTTT. Its translation: CASSLDGGSGNTIYF.

The rearrangement uses TRBV6-4 and TRBJ2-1; tentative D call: TRBD2 (5 bases). The CDR3 consists of 13 residues. Germline V gene lookup returns CDR1 MRHNA and CDR2 SNTAGT. V was pared by 0 bases and J by 9 bases, with 9 bases between. In nucleotides, the CDR3 is TGTGCCAGCAGTGACTCGGGAGTAGGTGAGCAGTTCTTC. It specifies CASSDSGVGEQFF.

The chain joins TRBV27 to TRBJ1-5; D is unclear. CDR1 is MNHEY, CDR2 SMNVEV, per germline (reference sequence). V lost 6 bases to trimming and J lost 9 bases, with 12 bases between them. CDR3 length equals 12 residues. The CDR3 here is CASRTQRWPQHF. The CDR3, as DNA: TGTGCCAGCAGGACTCAGCGTTGGCCCCAGCATTTT.

The genes are TRBV5-6 and TRBJ1-2, with D uncertain. Trimming shortened V by 4 bases and J by 9 bases, and 13 bases separated the two germline ends. Germline lookup yields CDR1 SGHDT and CDR2 YYEEEE. This CDR3 has 12 residues. The CDR3 DNA reads TGTGCCAGCAGCCCTGGCCAGGATCGCTACACCTTC. Residues: CASSPGQDRYTF.

V usage is TRBV29-1 and J usage is TRBJ2-3, with 10 bases fitting TRBD1. V dropped 5 bases and J dropped 1; count of bases not matched to a gene: 12. Per germline, CDR1 SQVTM and CDR2 ANQGSEA. CDR3 length: 17 residues. DNA for the CDR3: TGCAGCGTTACCCCGGGACAGGGGATATTTGGCACAGATACGCAGTATTTT. Protein sequence: CSVTPGQGIFGTDTQYF.

V gene TRBV7-6 combines with J gene TRBJ2-7; 12 bases match TRBD2. The CDR3 spans 15 residues. The germline V gene encodes CDR1 SGHVS and CDR2 FNYEAQ. V shed 5 bases, J shed 5 bases, and the junction held 7 bases outside the gene matches. The CDR3 nucleotides read TGTGCCAGCAGCAACAGACTAGCGGGAGCGGACGAGCAGTACTTC. Its translation: CASSNRLAGADEQYF.